This record concerns one TCR beta chain sequence. Drawing of peripheral blood yielded 7.5 to 10 milliliters from each donor. Sample-barcoded 5' priming and a J-beta primer mix drove a second PCR of 7 to 11 cycles. Via MiXCR, TCRdb re-called the 5' RACE reads, giving one row per CDR3 protein. The data show 600,000 to 650,000 distinct CDR3 sequences, 58% seen once. Per germline, CDR1 LNHNV and CDR2 YYDKDF (reference sequence). The germline V and J ends were trimmed by 9 bases and 5 bases, with 10 bases remaining between them. This CDR3 contains 11 residues. This specimen comes from a study of blood T cells in healthy people across ages.

This receptor was identified in a man in his sixties in good health. The chain employs TRBV15 and TRBJ2-5; D unclear. Sequences were obtained from blood. DNA for the CDR3: TGTGCCACTAGCTTCCGGGAGACCCAGTACTTC. Translated, it gives CATSFRETQYF.